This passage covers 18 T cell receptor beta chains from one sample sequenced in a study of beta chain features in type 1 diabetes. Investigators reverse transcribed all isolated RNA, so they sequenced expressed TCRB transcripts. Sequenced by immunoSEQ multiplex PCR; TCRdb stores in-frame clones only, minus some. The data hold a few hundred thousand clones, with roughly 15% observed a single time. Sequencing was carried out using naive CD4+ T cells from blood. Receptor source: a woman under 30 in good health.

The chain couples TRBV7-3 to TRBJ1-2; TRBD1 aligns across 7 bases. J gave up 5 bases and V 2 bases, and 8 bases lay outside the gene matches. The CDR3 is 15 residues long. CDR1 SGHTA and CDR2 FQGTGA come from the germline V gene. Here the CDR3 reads CASSLAQGGQYGYTF. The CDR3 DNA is TGTGCCAGCAGCTTAGCGCAGGGGGGTCAATATGGCTACACCTTC.

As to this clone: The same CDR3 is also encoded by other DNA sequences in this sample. Written as DNA, the CDR3 is TGTGCCAGCAGCCCTCGGACGGGGCAAGAGACCCAGTACTTC. Translation: CASSPRTGQETQYF. The V and J genes are TRBV14 and TRBJ2-5; D is possibly TRBD2 (5 bases). This CDR3 is 14 amino acids long. Germline loops: CDR1 SGHDN, CDR2 FVKESK. V was trimmed by 4 bases and J by 2 bases, leaving 11 bases between them.

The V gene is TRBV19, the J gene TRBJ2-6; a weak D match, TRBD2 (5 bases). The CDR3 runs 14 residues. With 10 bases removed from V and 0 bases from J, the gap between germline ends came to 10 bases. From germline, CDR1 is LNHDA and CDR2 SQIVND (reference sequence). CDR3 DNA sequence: TGTGCCACTTTAGCGAGCTCTGGGGCCAACGTCCTGACTTTC. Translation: CATLASSGANVLTF. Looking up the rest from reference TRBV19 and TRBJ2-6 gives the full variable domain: DGGITQSPKYLFRKEGQNVTLSCEQNLNHDAMYWYRQDPGQGLRLIYYSQIVNDFQKGDIAEGYSVSREKKESFPLTVTSAQKNPTAFYLCATLASSGANVLTFGAGSRLTVL.

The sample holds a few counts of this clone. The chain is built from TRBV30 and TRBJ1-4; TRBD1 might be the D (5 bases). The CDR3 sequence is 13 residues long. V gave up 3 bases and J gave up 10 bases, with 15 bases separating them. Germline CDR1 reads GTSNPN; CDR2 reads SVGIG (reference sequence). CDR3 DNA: TGTGCCTGGAGCCGGACACGCGCCCGAAAACTGTTTTTT. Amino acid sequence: CAWSRTRARKLFF.

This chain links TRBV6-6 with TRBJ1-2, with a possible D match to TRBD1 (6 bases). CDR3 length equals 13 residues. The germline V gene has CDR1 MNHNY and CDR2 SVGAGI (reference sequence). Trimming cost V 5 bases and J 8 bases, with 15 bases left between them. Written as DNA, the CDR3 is TGTGCCAGCAGTCAAACAGGGCGGAGCGGCTACACCTTC. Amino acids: CASSQTGRSGYTF.

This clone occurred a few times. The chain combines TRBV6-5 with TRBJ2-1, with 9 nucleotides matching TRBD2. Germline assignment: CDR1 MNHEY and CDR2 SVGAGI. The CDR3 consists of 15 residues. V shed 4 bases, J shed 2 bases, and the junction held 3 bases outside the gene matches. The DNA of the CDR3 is TGTGCCAGCAGTTCCTTAGCGGGAGCCTACAATGAGCAGTTCTTC. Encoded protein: CASSSLAGAYNEQFF.

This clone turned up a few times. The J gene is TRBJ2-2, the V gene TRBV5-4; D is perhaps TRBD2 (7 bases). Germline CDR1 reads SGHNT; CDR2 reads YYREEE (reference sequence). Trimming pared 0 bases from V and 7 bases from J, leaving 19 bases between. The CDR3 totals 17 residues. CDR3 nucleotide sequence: TGTGCCAGCAGCTTGGGGGGGCGGGAGCCTAGCGGCGGGGAGCTGTTTTTT. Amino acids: CASSLGGREPSGGELFF.

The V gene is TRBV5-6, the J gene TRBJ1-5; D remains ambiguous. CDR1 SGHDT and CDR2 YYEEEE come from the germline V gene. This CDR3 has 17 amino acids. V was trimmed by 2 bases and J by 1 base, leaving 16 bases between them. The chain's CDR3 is CASSFGRQAWSNQPQHF. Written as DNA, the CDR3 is TGTGCCAGCAGCTTTGGTCGCCAGGCGTGGAGCAATCAGCCCCAGCATTTT.

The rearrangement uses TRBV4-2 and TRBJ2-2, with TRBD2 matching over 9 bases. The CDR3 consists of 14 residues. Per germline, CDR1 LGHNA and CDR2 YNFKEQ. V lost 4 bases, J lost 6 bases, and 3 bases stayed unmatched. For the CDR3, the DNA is TGTGCCAGCAGCCCGGGACTAGCTTCCGGGGAGCTGTTTTTT. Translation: CASSPGLASGELFF.

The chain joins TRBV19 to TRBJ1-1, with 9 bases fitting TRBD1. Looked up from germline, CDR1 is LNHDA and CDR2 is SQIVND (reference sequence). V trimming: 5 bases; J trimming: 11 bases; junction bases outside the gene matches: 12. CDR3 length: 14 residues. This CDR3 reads CASSASLGQGLAFF. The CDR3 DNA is TGTGCCAGTAGTGCCTCTTTGGGACAGGGTTTGGCTTTCTTT. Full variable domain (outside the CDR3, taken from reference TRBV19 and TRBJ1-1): DGGITQSPKYLFRKEGQNVTLSCEQNLNHDAMYWYRQDPGQGLRLIYYSQIVNDFQKGDIAEGYSVSREKKESFPLTVTSAQKNPTAFYLCASSASLGQGLAFFGQGTRLTVV.

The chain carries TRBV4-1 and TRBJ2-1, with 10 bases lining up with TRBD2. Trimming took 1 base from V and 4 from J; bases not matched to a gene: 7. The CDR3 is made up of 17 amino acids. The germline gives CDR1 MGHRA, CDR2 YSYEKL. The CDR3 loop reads CASSQGSSGSGYNEQFF. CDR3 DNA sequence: TGCGCCAGCAGCCAAGGTTCTAGCGGGAGTGGGTACAATGAGCAGTTCTTC.

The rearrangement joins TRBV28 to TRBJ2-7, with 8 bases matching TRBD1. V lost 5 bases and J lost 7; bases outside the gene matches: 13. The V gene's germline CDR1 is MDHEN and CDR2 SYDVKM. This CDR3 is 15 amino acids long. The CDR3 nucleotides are TGTGCCAGCAGTCCCCGCGGCAGGGGGCTTTGGGAGCAGTACTTC. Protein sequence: CASSPRGRGLWEQYF.

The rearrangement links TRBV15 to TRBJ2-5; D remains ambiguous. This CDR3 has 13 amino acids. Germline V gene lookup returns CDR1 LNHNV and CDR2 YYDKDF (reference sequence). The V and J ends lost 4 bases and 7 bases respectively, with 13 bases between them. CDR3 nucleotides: TGTGCCACCAGCACCCTCAGGCTGGGGACCCAGTACTTC. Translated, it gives CATSTLRLGTQYF. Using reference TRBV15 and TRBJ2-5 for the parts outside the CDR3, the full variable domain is DAMVIQNPRYQVTQFGKPVTLSCSQTLNHNVMYWYQQKSSQAPKLLFHYYDKDFNNEADTPDNFQSRRPNTSFCFLDIRSPGLGDTAMYLCATSTLRLGTQYFGPGTRLLVL.

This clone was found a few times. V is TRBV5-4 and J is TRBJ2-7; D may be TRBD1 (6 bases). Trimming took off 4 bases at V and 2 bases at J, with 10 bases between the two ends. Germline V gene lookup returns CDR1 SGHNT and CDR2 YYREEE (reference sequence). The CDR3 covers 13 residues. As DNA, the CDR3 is TGTGCCAGCAGCGGGGGCAGGCCCTACGAGCAGTACTTC. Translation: CASSGGRPYEQYF. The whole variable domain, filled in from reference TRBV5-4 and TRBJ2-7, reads ETGVTQSPTHLIKTRGQQVTLRCSSQSGHNTVSWYQQALGQGPQFIFQYYREEENGRGNFPPRFSGLQFPNYSSELNVNALELDDSALYLCASSGGRPYEQYFGPGTRLTVT.

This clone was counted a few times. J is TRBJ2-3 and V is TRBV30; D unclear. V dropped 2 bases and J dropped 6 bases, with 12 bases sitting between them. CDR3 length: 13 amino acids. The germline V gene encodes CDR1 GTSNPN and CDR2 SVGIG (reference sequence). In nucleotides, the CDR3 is TGTGCCTGGAGTAGAGTAGCAATGGATACGCAGTATTTT. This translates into CAWSRVAMDTQYF.

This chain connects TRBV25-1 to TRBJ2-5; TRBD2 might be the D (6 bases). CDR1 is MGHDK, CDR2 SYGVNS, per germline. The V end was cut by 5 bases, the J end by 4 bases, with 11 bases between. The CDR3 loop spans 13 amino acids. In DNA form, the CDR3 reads TGTGCCAGCAGTTTCACTAGCAGAGAGACCCAGTACTTC. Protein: CASSFTSRETQYF. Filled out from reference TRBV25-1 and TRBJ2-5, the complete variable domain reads EADIYQTPRYLVIGTGKKITLECSQTMGHDKMYWYQQDPGMELHLIHYSYGVNSTEKGDLSSESTVSRIRTEHFPLTLESARPSHTSQYLCASSFTSRETQYFGPGTRLLVL.

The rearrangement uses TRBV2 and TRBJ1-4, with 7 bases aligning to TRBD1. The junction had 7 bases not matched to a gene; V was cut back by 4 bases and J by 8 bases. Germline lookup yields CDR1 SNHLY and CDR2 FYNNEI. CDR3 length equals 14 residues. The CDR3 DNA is TGTGCCAGCAGTGGTCCGGGAGGGGGCGAAAAACTGTTTTTT. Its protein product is CASSGPGGGEKLFF.

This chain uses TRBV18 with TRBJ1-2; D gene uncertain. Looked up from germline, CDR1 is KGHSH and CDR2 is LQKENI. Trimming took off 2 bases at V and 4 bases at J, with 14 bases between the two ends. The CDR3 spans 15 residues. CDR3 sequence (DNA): TGTGCCAGCTCACCAATCCCCGACGGAGCCTATGGCTACACCTTC. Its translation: CASSPIPDGAYGYTF.